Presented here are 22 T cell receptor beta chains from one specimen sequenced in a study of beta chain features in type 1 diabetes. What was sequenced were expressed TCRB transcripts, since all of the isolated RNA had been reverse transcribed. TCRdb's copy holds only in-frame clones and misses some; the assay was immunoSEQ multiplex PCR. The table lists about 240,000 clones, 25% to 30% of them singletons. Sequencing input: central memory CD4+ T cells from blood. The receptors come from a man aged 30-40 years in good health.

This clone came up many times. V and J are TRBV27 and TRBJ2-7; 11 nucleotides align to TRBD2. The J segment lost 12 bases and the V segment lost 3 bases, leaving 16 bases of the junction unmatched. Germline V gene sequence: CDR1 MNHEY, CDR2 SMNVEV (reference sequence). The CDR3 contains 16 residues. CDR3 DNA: TGTGCCAGCAGTTTGAGGTCTGAACTAGCGGGAGTATCGTGGTACTTC. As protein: CASSLRSELAGVSWYF.

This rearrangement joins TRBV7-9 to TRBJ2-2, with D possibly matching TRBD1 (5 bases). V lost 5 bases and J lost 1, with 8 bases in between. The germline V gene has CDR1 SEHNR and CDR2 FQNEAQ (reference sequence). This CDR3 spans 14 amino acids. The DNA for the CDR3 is TGTGCCAGCAGCCCTGACAGGAACACCGGGGAGCTGTTTTTT. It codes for CASSPDRNTGELFF.

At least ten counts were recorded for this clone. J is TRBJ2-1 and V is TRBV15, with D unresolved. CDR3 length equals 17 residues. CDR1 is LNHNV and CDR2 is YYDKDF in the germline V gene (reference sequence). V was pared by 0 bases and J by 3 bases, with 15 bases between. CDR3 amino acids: CATSRDPPGSFYNEQFF. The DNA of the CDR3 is TGTGCCACCAGCAGAGATCCCCCAGGTAGTTTCTACAATGAGCAGTTCTTC.

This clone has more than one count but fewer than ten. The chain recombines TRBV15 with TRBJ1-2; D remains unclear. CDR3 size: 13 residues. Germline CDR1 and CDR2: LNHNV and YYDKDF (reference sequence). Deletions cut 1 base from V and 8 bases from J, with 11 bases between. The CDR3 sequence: CATSRGENRGYTF. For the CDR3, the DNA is TGTGCCACCAGCAGAGGAGAGAATCGAGGCTACACCTTC.

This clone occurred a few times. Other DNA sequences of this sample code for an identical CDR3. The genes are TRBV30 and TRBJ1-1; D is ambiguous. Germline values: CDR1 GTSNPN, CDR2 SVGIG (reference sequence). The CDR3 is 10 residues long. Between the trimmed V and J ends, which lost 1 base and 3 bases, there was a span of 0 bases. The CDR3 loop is CAWSDTEAFF. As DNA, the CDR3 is TGTGCCTGGAGTGACACTGAAGCTTTCTTT.

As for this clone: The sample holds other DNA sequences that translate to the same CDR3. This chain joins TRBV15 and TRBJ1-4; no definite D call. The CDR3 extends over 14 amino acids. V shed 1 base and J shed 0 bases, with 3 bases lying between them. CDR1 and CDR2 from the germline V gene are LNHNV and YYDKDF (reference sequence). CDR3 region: CATSRAATNEKLFF. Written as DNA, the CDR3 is TGTGCCACCAGCAGAGCCGCAACTAATGAAAAACTGTTTTTT.

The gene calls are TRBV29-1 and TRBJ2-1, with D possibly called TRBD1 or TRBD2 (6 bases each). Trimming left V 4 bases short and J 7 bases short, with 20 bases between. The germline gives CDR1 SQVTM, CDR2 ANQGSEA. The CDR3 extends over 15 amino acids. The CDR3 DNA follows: TGCAGCGTTGTGTCTTTGTGGGGGGCGCAGAATGAGCAGTTCTTC. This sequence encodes CSVVSLWGAQNEQFF.

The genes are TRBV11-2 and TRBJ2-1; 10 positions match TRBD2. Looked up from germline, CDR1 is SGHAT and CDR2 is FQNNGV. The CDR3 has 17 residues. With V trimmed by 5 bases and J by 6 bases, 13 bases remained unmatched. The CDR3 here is CASSPTSGILRVNEQFF. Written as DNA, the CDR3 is TGTGCCAGCAGCCCCACTAGCGGGATCTTAAGGGTCAATGAGCAGTTCTTC.

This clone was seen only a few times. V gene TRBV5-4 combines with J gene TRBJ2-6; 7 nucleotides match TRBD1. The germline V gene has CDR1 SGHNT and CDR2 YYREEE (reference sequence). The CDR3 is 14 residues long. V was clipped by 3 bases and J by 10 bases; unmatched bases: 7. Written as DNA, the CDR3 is TGTGCCAGCAGCTCTGGGGACAGCCTGAACGTCCTGACTTTC. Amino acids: CASSSGDSLNVLTF.

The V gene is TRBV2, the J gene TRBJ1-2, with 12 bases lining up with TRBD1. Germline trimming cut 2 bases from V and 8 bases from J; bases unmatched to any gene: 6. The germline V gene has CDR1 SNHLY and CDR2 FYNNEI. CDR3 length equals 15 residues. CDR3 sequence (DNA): TGTGCCAGCAGTGAATCGGCGGGGACAGGGGGCGGCTACACCTTC. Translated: CASSESAGTGGGYTF.

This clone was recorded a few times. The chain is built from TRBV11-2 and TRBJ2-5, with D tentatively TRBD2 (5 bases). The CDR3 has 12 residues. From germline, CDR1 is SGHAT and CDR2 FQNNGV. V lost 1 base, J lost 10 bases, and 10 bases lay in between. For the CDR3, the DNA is TGTGCCAGCAGCTTAGTTTACGGGGACCAGTACTTC. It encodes CASSLVYGDQYF.

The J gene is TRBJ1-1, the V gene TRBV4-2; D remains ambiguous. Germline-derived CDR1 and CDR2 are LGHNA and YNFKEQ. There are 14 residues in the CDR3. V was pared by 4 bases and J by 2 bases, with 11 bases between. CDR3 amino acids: CASSPWTENTEAFF. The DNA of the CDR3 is TGTGCCAGCAGCCCCTGGACTGAAAACACTGAAGCTTTCTTT.

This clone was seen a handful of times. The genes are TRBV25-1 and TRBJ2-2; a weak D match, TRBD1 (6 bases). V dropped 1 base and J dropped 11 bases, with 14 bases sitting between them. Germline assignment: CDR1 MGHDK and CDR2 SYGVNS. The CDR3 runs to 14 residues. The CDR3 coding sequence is TGTGCCAGCAGTGAATTTCGGGACACCGAAGAGCTGTTTTTT. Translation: CASSEFRDTEELFF. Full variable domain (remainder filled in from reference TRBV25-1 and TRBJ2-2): EADIYQTPRYLVIGTGKKITLECSQTMGHDKMYWYQQDPGMELHLIHYSYGVNSTEKGDLSSESTVSRIRTEHFPLTLESARPSHTSQYLCASSEFRDTEELFFGEGSRLTVL.

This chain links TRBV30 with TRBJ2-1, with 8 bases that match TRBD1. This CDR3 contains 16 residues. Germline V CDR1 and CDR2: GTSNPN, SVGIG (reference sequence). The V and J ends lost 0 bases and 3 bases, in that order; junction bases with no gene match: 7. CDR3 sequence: CAWSVRTGGLYNEQFF. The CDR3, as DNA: TGTGCCTGGAGTGTAAGAACAGGGGGGCTCTACAATGAGCAGTTCTTC.

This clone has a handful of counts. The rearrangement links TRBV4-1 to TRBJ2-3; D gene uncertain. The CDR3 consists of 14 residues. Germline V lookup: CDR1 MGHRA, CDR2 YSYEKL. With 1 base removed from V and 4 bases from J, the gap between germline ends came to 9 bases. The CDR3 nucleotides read TGCGCCAGCAGCCAAGGAGCTGACTCAGATACGCAGTATTTT. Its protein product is CASSQGADSDTQYF.

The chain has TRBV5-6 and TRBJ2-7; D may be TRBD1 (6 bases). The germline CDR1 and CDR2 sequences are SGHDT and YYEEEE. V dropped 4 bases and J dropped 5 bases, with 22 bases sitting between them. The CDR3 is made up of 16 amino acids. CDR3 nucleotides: TGTGCCAGCAGCCGCCTCCAGGGGATAAGGATCGACGAGCAGTACTTC. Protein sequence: CASSRLQGIRIDEQYF.

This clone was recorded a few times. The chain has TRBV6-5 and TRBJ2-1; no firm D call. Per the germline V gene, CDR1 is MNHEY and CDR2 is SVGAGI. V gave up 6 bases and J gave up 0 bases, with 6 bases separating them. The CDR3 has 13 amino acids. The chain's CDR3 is CASSWSSYNEQFF. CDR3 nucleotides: TGTGCCAGCAGCTGGAGCTCCTACAATGAGCAGTTCTTC.

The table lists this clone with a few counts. Written as DNA, the CDR3 is TGTGCCAGCAGCGTAGGACTCCCCCTGAGAGATACGCAGTATTTT. Amino acid sequence: CASSVGLPLRDTQYF. The V and J genes are TRBV9 and TRBJ2-3; D is unclear. Trimming removed 0 bases from V and 5 bases from J, with 13 bases in between. Germline assignment: CDR1 SGDLS and CDR2 YYNGEE. There are 15 residues in the CDR3. Full variable domain (remainder filled in from reference TRBV9 and TRBJ2-3): DSGVTQTPKHLITATGQRVTLRCSPRSGDLSVYWYQQSLDQGLQFLIQYYNGEERAKGNILERFSAQQFPDLHSELNLSSLELGDSALYFCASSVGLPLRDTQYFGPGTRLTVL.

In nucleotides, the CDR3 is TGTGCCAGCAGCTTTTGGCAGGCCTCTAGCACAGATACGCAGTATTTT. Translating it yields CASSFWQASSTDTQYF. The rearrangement uses TRBV7-2 and TRBJ2-3; unclear D gene. The CDR3 runs 16 residues. Trimming took off 3 bases at V and 0 bases at J, with 13 bases between the two ends. CDR1 and CDR2 (germline): SGHTA, FQGNSA.

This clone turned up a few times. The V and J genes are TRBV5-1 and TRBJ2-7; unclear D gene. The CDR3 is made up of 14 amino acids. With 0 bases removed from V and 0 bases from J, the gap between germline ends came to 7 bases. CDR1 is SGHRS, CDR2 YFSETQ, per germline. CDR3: CASSLVPGSYEQYF. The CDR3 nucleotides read TGCGCCAGCAGCTTGGTCCCGGGCTCCTACGAGCAGTACTTC.

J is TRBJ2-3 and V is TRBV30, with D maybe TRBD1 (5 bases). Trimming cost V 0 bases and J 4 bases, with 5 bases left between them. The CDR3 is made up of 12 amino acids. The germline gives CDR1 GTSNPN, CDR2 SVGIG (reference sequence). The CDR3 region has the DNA TGTGCCTGGAGTGTACAGGCAGATACGCAGTATTTT. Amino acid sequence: CAWSVQADTQYF.

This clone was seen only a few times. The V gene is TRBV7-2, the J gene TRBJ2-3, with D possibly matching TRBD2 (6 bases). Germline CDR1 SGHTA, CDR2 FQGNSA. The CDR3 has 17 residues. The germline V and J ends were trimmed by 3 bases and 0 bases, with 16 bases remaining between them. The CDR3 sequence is CASSFTFGTASTDTQYF. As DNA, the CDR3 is TGTGCCAGCAGCTTCACCTTCGGGACTGCTAGCACAGATACGCAGTATTTT.